The sequence of this T cell receptor (beta chain) was determined in a study of CD8+ T cells in alopecia areata listed by TCRdb under 2018. A note on the overall study: The treated patients took part in an open-label pilot trial in which moderate-to-severe alopecia areata was treated with oral tofacitinib at 5 to 10 mg twice daily. Patients received tofacitinib for 6 to 18 months and were then followed off drug for 6 months to check for delayed response and recurrence. In treated patients, disease severity was measured using the SALT score, which gives the percentage of scalp surface area affected. High-throughput TCRbeta sequencing was used to examine T cell clonal expansion in alopecia areata in both the C3H/HeJ mouse model and human patients. In humans, TCRbeta sequencing was performed on scalp tissue and on sorted CD4+ and CD8+ peripheral blood T cells from healthy controls and from patients with patchy or totalis/universalis alopecia areata. Biopsies were taken from tofacitinib-treated patients at baseline and at 4 and 24 weeks of treatment, and a later scalp biopsy was taken in several of the tofacitinib-treated patients. Scalp clonality was compared across normal scalp (n=4), patchy alopecia areata scalp (n=8), and alopecia totalis/universalis scalp (n=8). The RNA source kit depended on sample type: the PAXgene miRNA kit for fixed scalp, the miRNeasy kit for PBMCs, and the RNeasy kit for mouse skin. Amplification of TCRbeta CDR3 regions was done by immunoSEQ multiplex PCR using 35 Vbeta forward primers and 13 Jbeta reverse primers. Results the study describes overall, beyond this receptor: Because the treated cohort was small and had just a single nonresponder, larger studies are needed to establish links between baseline CD8+ expansion and response. Resident alphabeta T cells in normal human skin are also sequenced, complicating scalp TCR repertoire analysis, unlike mouse skin dominated by gammadelta T cells. Tofacitinib significantly decreased scalp clonality and the number of expanded CD8+ clones among the top 100 scalp clones. During tofacitinib treatment, many expanded lesional clones remained in scalp and blood, and this persistence may partly explain relapse after treatment is stopped. TCR sequences shared between patients were less clear than in mice, possibly partly because of HLA diversity in the patient population. Compared with normal scalp, lesional scalp, particularly in alopecia totalis/universalis, had higher clonality and more expanded CD8+ clones, which suggests antigenic drive.

The time point label here, explained by the study, means: around 24 weeks on oral tofacitinib. The sample's treatment or condition label is to be understood as: oral pan-JAK inhibitor, 5-10 mg twice daily. From alopecia areata patients, peripheral blood was collected along with lesional scalp punch biopsies. After PBMCs were isolated by density centrifugation and stained for CD3, CD4 and CD8, a FACSAria was used to sort CD4+ and CD8+ T cells. The germline V gene (reference sequence) yields SEHNR for CDR1 and FQNEAQ for CDR2. From cysteine to phenylalanine, the CDR3 is 10 amino acids long. The CDR3 DNA has 30 bases and is translated from base 1. V sheds 1 base and J sheds 11 bases, leaving 5 bases between their ends. The library was made by the immunoSEQ multiplex PCR assay. For TCR sequencing, RNA was extracted from every sample and reverse transcribed into cDNA to serve as template. SuperScript III was used to make first-strand cDNA, primed with a 2:1 mix of oligo-dT and random hexamers. A synthetic immune receptor repertoire was used to measure amplification bias, and any remaining bias was corrected computationally. In the original analysis: After raw reads were preprocessed to remove errors, the CDR3 was defined following IMGT conventions as running from the conserved cysteine to phenylalanine. Clonality was calculated as 1 minus Shannon entropy normalized by log2 of the number of productive unique TCRs. Whether scalp clones were CD4 or CD8 was inferred by matching scalp TCRbeta sequences against CD4 and CD8 repertoires sorted from blood. TCRdb provides this immuneACCESS table in a form limited to in-frame rearrangements. Some clones are lacking; in checked studies, under half of them reflect an unresolved V gene, and why the rest are absent is not known. V and J calls and clone size come straight from that table; D and trimming were deduced from the DNA. The sample table records under 200,000 clones; less than 70% of these occur just once. 12% to 15% of the sample rests with the top ten.

Turning to this clone: The antigen it binds to is not known. It has no much larger one-base neighbor in the sample; base qualities were not kept.

The chain was built from TRBV7-9 and TRBJ1-1, with the D segment identity uncertain. The receptor comes from a human donor with alopecia areata. This sample comprised CD4+ T cells sorted from blood, obtained at week 24, from a patient treated with tofacitinib. The CDR3 is CASSLVLAFF. The sequenced DNA is TGTGCCAGCAGCTTAGTTCTCGCTTTCTTT.